This T cell receptor beta chain is from a study of blood T cells in healthy people across ages. This CDR3 contains 16 residues. Germline V gene data show CDR1 as LGHNA and CDR2 as YSLEER. V was trimmed by 4 bases and J by 4 bases, leaving 17 bases between them. Each donor supplied roughly 10 milliliters of peripheral blood. The study isolated at least 6.5 million PBMCs from each sample. Turning to this clonotype: Its antigen is unknown.

Notes on the study in general: Naive T cell percentage by flow cytometry tracked strongly with beta diversity.

Then a second PCR, running roughly 6 to 12 cycles, was carried out with a sample-barcoded 5' primer and a J-beta primer mix. TCRdb called the 5' RACE reads again in MiXCR, with one record for every CDR3 protein. The sample holds about 1.1 million distinct CDR3 sequences, 30% to 40% seen once. The clonotype comes from a man between 18 and 35 years old in good health. J is TRBJ2-1 and V is TRBV4-3, with D perhaps matching TRBD1 or TRBD2 (5 bases each). The sample taken for sequencing was blood. The CDR3 protein is CASSRREVGEYNEQFF. The CDR3, as DNA: TGCGCCAGCAGCCGTCGAGAGGTGGGGGAGTACAATGAGCAGTTCTTC.